The 24 T cell receptor beta chains reported below all come from one sample, sequenced in a study of shared clonotypes between healthy human individuals. Clones were read by immunoSEQ multiplex PCR, and TCRdb kept only the in-frame ones, dropping some. The sample includes some 380,000 clones, 90% to 97% of them seen just once. Sequencing used memory CD8+ T cells sorted from blood. As for subset: CD45RO+ cells pooled with CCR7-negative TemRA cells. Receptor source: a man aged 25-45 years in good health.

V gene TRBV2 combines with J gene TRBJ2-1, with 13 bases identical to TRBD2. V lost 9 bases to trimming and J lost 7 bases; unmatched junction nucleotides: 6. This CDR3 is built from 14 residues. Germline assignment: CDR1 SNHLY and CDR2 FYNNEI. The CDR3 DNA sequence: TGTGCCAGGGGCGGGACTAGCGGGATAAATGAGCAGTTCTTC. Translation: CARGGTSGINEQFF. The whole variable domain, remainder taken from reference TRBV2 and TRBJ2-1, is EPEVTQTPSHQVTQMGQEVILRCVPISNHLYFYWYRQILGQKVEFLVSFYNNEISEKSEIFDDQFSVERPDGSNFTLKIRSTKLEDSAMYFCARGGTSGINEQFFGPGTRLTVL.

The rearrangement uses TRBV6-1 and TRBJ2-1, with 10 bases lining up with TRBD2. The CDR3 consists of 15 residues. Trimming cost V 3 bases and J 6 bases; bases outside gene matches: 5. The germline gives CDR1 MNHNS, CDR2 SASEGT. DNA for the CDR3: TGTGCCAGCAGTGAGCAAGCGGGAGGGGGCAATGAGCAGTTCTTC. This translates into CASSEQAGGGNEQFF.

The gene calls are TRBV28 and TRBJ2-1; TRBD1 matches 8 bases. CDR1 MDHEN and CDR2 SYDVKM come from the germline V gene. This CDR3 has 15 amino acids. After removal of 6 bases from V and 4 bases from J, the junction contained 8 bases not matched to a gene. In DNA, the CDR3 is TGTGCCAGCAGGAGGGACAGGCGACTTTACAATGAGCAGTTCTTC. Translated: CASRRDRRLYNEQFF. Full variable domain (missing parts from reference TRBV28 and TRBJ2-1): DVKVTQSSRYLVKRTGEKVFLECVQDMDHENMFWYRQDPGLGLRLIYFSYDVKMKEKGDIPEGYSVSREKKERFSLILESASTNQTSMYLCASRRDRRLYNEQFFGPGTRLTVL.

This chain uses TRBV4-2 with TRBJ2-1; 10 bases line up with TRBD2. Germline V CDR1 and CDR2: LGHNA, YNFKEQ. V dropped 1 base and J dropped 3; count of bases not matched to a gene: 12. The CDR3 contains 19 residues. The CDR3 DNA sequence: TGTGCCAGCAGCCAAGCGAGCGGGAGGGGATTTGGTAACTACAATGAGCAGTTCTTC. Protein product: CASSQASGRGFGNYNEQFF.

The CDR3 bases are TGTGCCAGTAGTACAGGGGACTATGGCTACACCTTC. As protein: CASSTGDYGYTF. The V gene is TRBV19, the J gene TRBJ1-2; TRBD1 might be the D (6 bases). Germline V gives CDR1 LNHDA, CDR2 SQIVND (reference sequence). The CDR3 extends over 12 amino acids. Trimming cost V 4 bases and J 3 bases, with 6 bases left between them.

The chain has TRBV7-6 and TRBJ2-7, with 7 bases fitting TRBD2. The CDR3 runs 14 residues. Per the germline V gene, CDR1 is SGHVS and CDR2 is FNYEAQ. V was pared by 6 bases and J by 4 bases, with 9 bases of the junction left unmatched. The CDR3 region is CASSSERGFYEQYF. The CDR3 DNA follows: TGTGCCAGCAGTTCGGAGCGGGGATTTTACGAGCAGTACTTC.

The genes are TRBV10-2 and TRBJ2-7, with 7 bases that match TRBD1. This CDR3 region has 14 residues. J gave up 3 bases and V 2 bases, and 4 bases lay outside the gene matches. From germline, CDR1 is WSHSY and CDR2 SAAADI. The CDR3 sequence is CASSEDRDDYEQYF. The CDR3 region has the DNA TGCGCCAGCAGTGAGGACAGGGATGACTACGAGCAGTACTTC.

The chain carries TRBV10-1 and TRBJ2-3, with a possible D match to TRBD2 (5 bases). The germline V gene has CDR1 WNHNN and CDR2 SYGVQD (reference sequence). Trimming stripped 5 bases from V and 4 bases from J, with 13 bases between. This CDR3 is built from 14 residues. The CDR3: CASSPDWGADTQYF. CDR3 nucleotides: TGCGCCAGCAGTCCGGACTGGGGTGCAGATACGCAGTATTTT.

This clone was recorded once. The sample holds other DNA sequences that translate to the same CDR3. The CDR3 coding sequence is TGTGCCAGCAGTTACTCTTCCAATCAGCCCCAGCATTTT. This codes for CASSYSSNQPQHF. The chain has TRBV6-5 and TRBJ1-5; D remains ambiguous. V was pared by 0 bases and J by 3 bases, with 3 bases between. This CDR3 contains 13 residues. Looked up from germline, CDR1 is MNHEY and CDR2 is SVGAGI.

DNA for the CDR3: TGTGCCAGTAGTGACAGGGGCCCGAACACTGAAGCTTTCTTT. It encodes CASSDRGPNTEAFF. The chain links TRBV19 to TRBJ1-1; TRBD1 agrees at 8 bases. Germline loops: CDR1 LNHDA, CDR2 SQIVND (reference sequence). This CDR3 contains 14 residues. Trimming removed 5 bases from V and 1 base from J; junction bases left unmatched: 3. The full variable domain, with the rest looked up from reference TRBV19 and TRBJ1-1, is DGGITQSPKYLFRKEGQNVTLSCEQNLNHDAMYWYRQDPGQGLRLIYYSQIVNDFQKGDIAEGYSVSREKKESFPLTVTSAQKNPTAFYLCASSDRGPNTEAFFGQGTRLTVV.

Only one count was recorded for this clone. This rearrangement joins TRBV6-1 to TRBJ1-2; D is perhaps TRBD1 (5 bases). V lost 3 bases to trimming and J lost 2 bases, with 13 bases between them. Germline-derived CDR1 and CDR2 are MNHNS and SASEGT. The CDR3 contains 15 residues. Here the CDR3 DNA reads TGTGCCAGCAGTGAGATCCGGGGGTGGAACTATGGCTACACCTTC. This encodes CASSEIRGWNYGYTF.

V is TRBV28 and J is TRBJ2-1; D is unclear. In germline, CDR1 is MDHEN, CDR2 SYDVKM. V was shortened by 4 bases and J by 0 bases, with 13 bases between the two germline ends. This CDR3 has 16 amino acids. This CDR3 is CASSSSGVSSYNEQFF. DNA of the CDR3: TGTGCCAGCAGTTCCTCCGGCGTGAGCTCCTACAATGAGCAGTTCTTC.

Turning to this clone: Other DNA sequences in the same sample also yield this CDR3. The chain carries TRBV11-2 and TRBJ2-5; D unresolved. Trimming left V 2 bases short and J 3 bases short, with 10 bases between. CDR3 length equals 14 residues. From germline, CDR1 is SGHAT and CDR2 FQNNGV. The CDR3 region has the DNA TGTGCCAGCAGCTTATGGTCAGGAGAAGAGACCCAGTACTTC. Protein sequence: CASSLWSGEETQYF.

The chain is built from TRBV19 and TRBJ2-3; no firm D call. CDR3 size: 12 residues. The ends were cut back, 6 bases at V and 8 bases at J, with 12 bases in the middle. Germline V gene data show CDR1 as LNHDA and CDR2 as SQIVND (reference sequence). DNA for the CDR3: TGTGCCAGTAGGCCTACACTGGGTACGCAGTATTTT. Translation gives CASRPTLGTQYF.

The chain couples TRBV10-3 to TRBJ2-2; 15 bases are shared with TRBD2. V trimming: 6 bases; J trimming: 8 bases; junction bases outside the gene matches: 1. The CDR3 consists of 14 residues. Germline V gene sequence: CDR1 ENHRY, CDR2 SYGVKD. For the CDR3, the DNA is TGTGCCATCAGGGGACTAGCGGGAGGTGGGGAGCTGTTTTTT. This codes for CAIRGLAGGGELFF.

The chain employs TRBV19 and TRBJ2-3; 9 bases line up with TRBD2. CDR1 is LNHDA, CDR2 SQIVND, per germline (reference sequence). CDR3 size: 16 residues. J was trimmed by 2 bases and V by 7 bases; bases with no gene match: 10. DNA of the CDR3: TGTGCCAGTATTAGGGAACTAGCGGGTCTCACAGATACGCAGTATTTT. Its translation is CASIRELAGLTDTQYF.

The chain employs TRBV18 and TRBJ2-5; D not certain. TRBJ2-7 explains the end of the DNA better; the J call may be wrong. CDR3 length: 14 amino acids. Looked up from germline, CDR1 is KGHSH and CDR2 is LQKENI. The CDR3 spells CASSPPATHYEQYF. The CDR3 nucleotides read TGTGCCAGCTCACCACCGGCCACTCACTACGAGCAGTACTTC.

The chain employs TRBV14 and TRBJ2-1; tentative D call: TRBD1 (5 bases). The length of the CDR3 is 16 residues. V was shortened by 1 base and J by 5 bases, with 15 bases between the two germline ends. The V gene's germline CDR1 is SGHDN and CDR2 FVKESK. The CDR3 spells CASSQVGVIRNNEQFF. The CDR3 DNA sequence: TGTGCCAGCAGCCAAGTAGGGGTGATCCGGAACAATGAGCAGTTCTTC.

This rearrangement joins TRBV7-3 to TRBJ1-2, with 7 nucleotides matching TRBD1. CDR3 size: 13 residues. CDR1 is SGHTA and CDR2 is FQGTGA in the germline V gene. V trimming: 5 bases; J trimming: 3 bases; junction bases outside the gene matches: 3. CDR3 sequence: CASSPGTDYGYTF. DNA for the CDR3: TGTGCCAGCAGCCCCGGGACAGACTATGGCTACACCTTC.

The chain combines TRBV4-2 with TRBJ2-5; D is undetermined. The CDR3 has 13 residues. Trimming cost V 0 bases and J 5 bases, with 7 bases left between them. The germline gives CDR1 LGHNA, CDR2 YNFKEQ. DNA for the CDR3: TGTGCCAGCAGCCAAGATAGGTTGGAGACCCAGTACTTC. This gives the protein CASSQDRLETQYF.

The gene calls are TRBV5-1 and TRBJ2-2; D is undetermined. This CDR3 region has 15 residues. Germline loops: CDR1 SGHRS, CDR2 YFSETQ. V was pared by 0 bases and J by 0 bases, with 6 bases between. The CDR3 DNA sequence: TGCGCCAGCAGCTTGGCGACACCGAACACCGGGGAGCTGTTTTTT. Protein product: CASSLATPNTGELFF. Full variable domain (remainder filled in from reference TRBV5-1 and TRBJ2-2): KAGVTQTPRYLIKTRGQQVTLSCSPISGHRSVSWYQQTPGQGLQFLFEYFSETQRNKGNFPGRFSGRQFSNSRSEMNVSTLELGDSALYLCASSLATPNTGELFFGEGSRLTVL.

The chain is built from TRBV29-1 and TRBJ1-2; a weak D match, TRBD1 (5 bases). Germline CDR1 and CDR2: SQVTM and ANQGSEA. The CDR3 length is 14 residues. V lost 6 bases and J 1 base, leaving 15 bases between the germline ends. The CDR3 region has the DNA TGCAGCGTCGCCCCTTGGGGGGTTAACTATGGCTACACCTTC. Translated: CSVAPWGVNYGYTF.

This chain uses TRBV2 with TRBJ1-5; possibly TRBD1 for D (6 bases). CDR1 is SNHLY and CDR2 is FYNNEI in the germline V gene. The CDR3 is made up of 14 amino acids. V shed 1 base and J shed 2 bases, with 6 bases lying between them. This CDR3 is CASSEDRGNQPQHF. The CDR3 nucleotides are TGTGCCAGCAGTGAAGACAGGGGCAATCAGCCCCAGCATTTT.

The rearrangement links TRBV11-1 to TRBJ2-1, with 7 bases fitting TRBD2. The V gene's germline CDR1 is SGHAT and CDR2 FQDESV (reference sequence). With 3 bases clipped from V and 8 bases from J, the junction kept 13 bases outside the gene matches. The CDR3 is 16 amino acids. This CDR3 reads CASSFYGLEDTYEQFF. The CDR3 DNA sequence: TGTGCCAGCAGCTTTTACGGACTAGAGGATACATATGAGCAGTTCTTC.